This is a list of T cell receptor beta chains from one sample in a study of T cells in Graves' hyperthyroidism and ophthalmopathy. TCRdb re-called the multiplex PCR reads with MiXCR, one entry per CDR3 protein. The sample includes 300,000 to 450,000 distinct CDR3 sequences, 15% to 19% of them seen just once. Sequencing input: blood. The receptor set was obtained from a young woman with Graves' hyperthyroidism that later progressed to Graves' ophthalmopathy. CDR3s include the opening cysteine and the closing phenylalanine or tryptophan. A D gene is named only where the DNA matches it firmly. The listing skips clone size in some rows; elsewhere it reads once, few, many or a size class.

clone_size	v_call	j_call	d_call	cdr3_aa	cdr3_nt
many	TRBV12-3/TRBV12-4	TRBJ2-2	-	CASSTASGATGELFF	TGTGCCAGCAGTACGGCCTCCGGGGCCACCGGGGAGCTGTTTTTT
many	TRBV28	TRBJ2-7	TRBD2	CASSFWRESSYEQYF	TGTGCCAGCAGTTTCTGGCGGGAGAGCTCCTACGAGCAGTACTTC
many	TRBV7-7	TRBJ2-1	-	CASSLDGEPDEQFF	TGTGCTAGCAGCTTAGATGGCGAACCAGATGAGCAGTTCTTC
-	TRBV6-1	TRBJ1-4	-	CASSPLDRLNEKLFF	TGTGCCAGCAGTCCTTTGGACAGACTAAATGAAAAACTGTTTTTT
many	TRBV2	TRBJ2-5	-	CASKTETQYF	TGTGCCAGCAAAACGGAGACCCAGTACTTC
many	TRBV6-1	TRBJ1-1	-	CASNRDTLNTEAFF	TGTGCCAGCAACCGGGACACACTGAACACTGAAGCTTTCTTT
-	TRBV5-4	TRBJ1-3	-	CASSTGALSGNTIYF	TGTGCCAGCAGCACGGGGGCCCTCTCTGGAAACACCATATATTTT
few	TRBV18	TRBJ2-1	-	CASSRPGNPYNEQFF	TGTGCCAGCTCACGTCCGGGAAATCCGTACAATGAGCAGTTCTTC
-	TRBV30	TRBJ2-2	-	CAWDGVSGTGELFF	TGTGCCTGGGACGGGGTTAGTGGCACCGGGGAGCTGTTTTTT
few	TRBV7-6	TRBJ2-3	TRBD2	CASSHGLGRGTDTQYF	TGTGCCAGCAGCCACGGACTAGGTCGGGGCACAGATACGCAGTATTTT
few	TRBV6-1	TRBJ2-3	-	CASSLYQPSTDTQYF	TGTGCCAGCAGCCTCTACCAGCCCAGCACAGATACGCAGTATTTT
-	TRBV9	TRBJ2-1	-	CASSDDPDEQFF	TGTGCCAGCAGTGATGATCCGGATGAGCAGTTCTTC
few	TRBV9	TRBJ1-2	-	CASSVAPDIGAGWGYTF	TGTGCCAGCAGCGTAGCCCCAGATATCGGGGCGGGGTGGGGCTACACCTTC
many	TRBV5-5	TRBJ2-5	TRBD1	CASSTTGRQETQYF	TGTGCCAGCAGCACGACAGGGCGTCAAGAGACCCAGTACTTC
few	TRBV6-1	TRBJ2-1	-	CASLRGDEQFF	TGTGCCAGCCTCCGAGGGGATGAGCAGTTCTTC